This T cell receptor (beta chain) derives from a study of T cell changes during pregnancy in multiple sclerosis. Profiled with immunoSEQ multiplex PCR; TCRdb holds only in-frame clones, not every one. Of about 93,000 clones in the sample, 85% to 95% are singletons; the top ten hold more than 2%. Sequenced material: peripheral blood, taken after pregnancy. The origin of this receptor is a female donor with multiple sclerosis, enrolled in a pregnancy study.

Here the CDR3 reads CASSIGAYEQYF. Here the CDR3 DNA reads TGTGCCAGTAGTATAGGAGCATACGAGCAGTACTTC. The chain has TRBV19 and TRBJ2-7; D gene uncertain. CDR1 and CDR2 (germline): LNHDA, SQIVND (reference sequence). V was clipped by 1 base and J by 4 bases, with 5 bases between them. The CDR3 spans 12 residues.